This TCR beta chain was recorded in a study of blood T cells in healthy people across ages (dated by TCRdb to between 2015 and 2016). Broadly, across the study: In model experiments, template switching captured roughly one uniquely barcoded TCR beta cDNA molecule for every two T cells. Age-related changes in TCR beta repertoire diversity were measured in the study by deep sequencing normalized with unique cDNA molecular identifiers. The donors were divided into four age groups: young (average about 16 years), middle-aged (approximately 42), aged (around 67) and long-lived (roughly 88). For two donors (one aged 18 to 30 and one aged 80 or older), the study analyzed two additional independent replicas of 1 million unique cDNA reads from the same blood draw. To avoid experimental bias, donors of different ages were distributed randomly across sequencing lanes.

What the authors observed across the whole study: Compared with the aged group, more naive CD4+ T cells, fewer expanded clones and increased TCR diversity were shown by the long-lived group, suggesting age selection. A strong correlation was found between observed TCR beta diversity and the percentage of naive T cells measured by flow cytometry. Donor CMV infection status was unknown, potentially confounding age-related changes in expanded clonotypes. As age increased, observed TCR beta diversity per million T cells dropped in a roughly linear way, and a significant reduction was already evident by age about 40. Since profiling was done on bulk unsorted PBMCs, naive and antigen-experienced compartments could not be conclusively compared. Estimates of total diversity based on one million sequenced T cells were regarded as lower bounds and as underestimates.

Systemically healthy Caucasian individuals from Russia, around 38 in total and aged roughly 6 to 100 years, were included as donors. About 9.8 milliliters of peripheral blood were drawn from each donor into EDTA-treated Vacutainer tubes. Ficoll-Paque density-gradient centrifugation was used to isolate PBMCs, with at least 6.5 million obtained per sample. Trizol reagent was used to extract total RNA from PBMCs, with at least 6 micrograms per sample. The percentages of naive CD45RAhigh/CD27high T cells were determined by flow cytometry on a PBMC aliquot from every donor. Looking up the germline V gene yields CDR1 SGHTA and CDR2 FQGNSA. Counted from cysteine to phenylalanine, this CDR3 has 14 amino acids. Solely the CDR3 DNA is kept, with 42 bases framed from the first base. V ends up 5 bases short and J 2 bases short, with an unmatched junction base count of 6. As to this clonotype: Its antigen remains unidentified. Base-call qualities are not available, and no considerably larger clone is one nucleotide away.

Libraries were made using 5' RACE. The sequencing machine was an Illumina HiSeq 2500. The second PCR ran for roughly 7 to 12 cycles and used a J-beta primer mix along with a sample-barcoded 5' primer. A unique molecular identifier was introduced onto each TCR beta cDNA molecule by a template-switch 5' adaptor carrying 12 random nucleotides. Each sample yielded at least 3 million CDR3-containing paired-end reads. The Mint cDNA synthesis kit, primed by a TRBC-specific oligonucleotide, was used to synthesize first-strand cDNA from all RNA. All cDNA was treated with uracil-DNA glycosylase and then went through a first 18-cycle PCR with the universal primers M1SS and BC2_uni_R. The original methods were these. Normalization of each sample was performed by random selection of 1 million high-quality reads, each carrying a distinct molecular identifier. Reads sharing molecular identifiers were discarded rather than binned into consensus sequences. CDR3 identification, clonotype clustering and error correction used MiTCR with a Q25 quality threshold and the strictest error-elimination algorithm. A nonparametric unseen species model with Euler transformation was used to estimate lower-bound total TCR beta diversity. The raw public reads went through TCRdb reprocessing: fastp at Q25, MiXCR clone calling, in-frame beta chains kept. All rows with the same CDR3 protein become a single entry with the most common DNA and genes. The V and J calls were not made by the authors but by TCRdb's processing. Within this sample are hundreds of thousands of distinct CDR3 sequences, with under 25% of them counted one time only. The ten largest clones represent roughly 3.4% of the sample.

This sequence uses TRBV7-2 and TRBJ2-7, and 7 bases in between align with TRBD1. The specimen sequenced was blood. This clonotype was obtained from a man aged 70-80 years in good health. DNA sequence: TGTGCCAGCAGCCCTCACGGGACAGCCTACGAGCAGTACTTC. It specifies CASSPHGTAYEQYF.